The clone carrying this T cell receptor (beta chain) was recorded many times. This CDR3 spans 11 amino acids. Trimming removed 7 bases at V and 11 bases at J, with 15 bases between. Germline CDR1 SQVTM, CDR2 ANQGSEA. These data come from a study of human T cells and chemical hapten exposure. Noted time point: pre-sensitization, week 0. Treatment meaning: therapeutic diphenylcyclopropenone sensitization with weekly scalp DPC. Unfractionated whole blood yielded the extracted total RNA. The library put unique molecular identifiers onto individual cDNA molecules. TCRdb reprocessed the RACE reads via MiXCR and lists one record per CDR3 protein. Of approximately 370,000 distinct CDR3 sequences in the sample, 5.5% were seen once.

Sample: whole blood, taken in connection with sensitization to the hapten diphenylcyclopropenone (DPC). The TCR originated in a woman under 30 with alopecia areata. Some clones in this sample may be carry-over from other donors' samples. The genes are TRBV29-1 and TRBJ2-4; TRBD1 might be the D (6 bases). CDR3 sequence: CSAKTGDVQYF. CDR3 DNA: TGCAGCGCCAAGACAGGCGACGTTCAGTACTTC.